Below, one T cell receptor beta chain is given with its context. No antigen is known for it. Base qualities are not recorded, but no much larger clone differs from it by a single base. The entry originates in a study of T cell clones after liver transplantation (dated by TCRdb to about 2019). Regarding the complete study: Samples were obtained from ITN030ST, a randomized trial in which withdrawal of immunosuppression was attempted within 2 years of liver transplantation. After a pre-transplant mixed lymphocyte reaction, TCRbeta sequencing was used to pinpoint donor-reactive T cell clones, which were subsequently tracked in post-transplant blood. As an antigen-independent comparator for the donor-reactive sequences, third party-reactive TCRbeta sequences from pre-transplant MLRs were identified as well. Of the eight recipients, a few were HCV-positive, while the remaining recipients had been transplanted for non-autoimmune, non-viral indications. Until randomization at 12-24 months post-transplant, subjects were given standard immunosuppression, with no induction therapy. Tolerance was defined as complete immunosuppression withdrawal for at least one year with no rise in liver enzymes beyond twice the upper limit of normal. Blood samples were collected pre-transplant, then pre-randomization ahead of withdrawal, and finally post-randomization once withdrawal had either been completed or failed. The studied cohort comprised 8 liver transplant recipients, 3 classified as tolerant and 5 as non-tolerant. The paper as a whole reports these results and caveats: Without allograft tissue specimens, donor-reactive T cells may have migrated into the graft rather than being deleted. A significant post-transplant decrease in circulating donor-reactive CD4 TCRbeta sequences was observed in 5 of 8 subjects, irrespective of tolerance or HCV status. When repertoire turnover was taken into account, detection of donor-reactive sequences was significantly reduced in 7 of 8 subjects for CD4 and in 8 of 8 subjects for CD8. In a couple of subjects, low numbers of available donor cells limited the measurable donor-reactive repertoire. Donor-reactive sequences declined more than third party-reactive ones, suggesting partial antigen-specific deletion unrelated to withdrawal success. The conclusions were considered preliminary, being limited by small, heterogeneous patient numbers and non-standardized post-transplant time points.

High-throughput TCRbeta CDR3 sequencing of frozen genomic DNA was performed by immunoSEQ, with PCR amplification, mapping, bias correction and internal controls included. The published analysis was carried out like this. Productive rearrangements were retained, and unique TCRbeta sequences were defined by the CDR3 nucleotide sequence together with the V and J gene. A sequence counted as donor-reactive only if the sequence showed at least 5-fold expansion in CFSE-low cells compared with unstimulated pre-transplant cells and had a frequency of at least 0.01%. Minimum frequency thresholds were set for each subject on the basis of the unstimulated sample with the lowest template count, so that a detection power of at least 90% was ensured. Jensen-Shannon divergence between the top 1000 TCRbeta sequences post- versus pre-transplant served as the measure of repertoire turnover. Two-sided Fisher's exact tests were used to test for changes in the detection of donor-reactive sequences. TCRdb obtained this table from immuneACCESS and retained in-frame rearrangements with V and J assigned. These tables miss some clones; where compared with another copy, unresolved V genes account for less than half of the shortfall, and the remainder is unexplained. That table is the source of V, J and clone size, and D and trimming were worked out from the DNA. Recorded for this sample are around 30,000 clones; over 85% of them occurred a single time. 26% of the sample goes to the ten largest clones.

Thawed unstimulated PBMCs were stained for CD3, CD4 and CD8 and FACS-sorted into CD3+CD4+ and CD3+CD8+ populations. Each of the 8 studied subjects was randomized to immunosuppression withdrawal. The Qiagen DNeasy Blood and Tissue Kit was used to isolate genomic DNA. The clonotype originates from a human patient who received a liver transplant. Some T cells may derive from the graft donor when a transplant has been performed. The source was CD8+ T cells from blood, collected 12 months after liver transplant.

The CDR3 protein sequence reads: CASSETGERYNEQFF. The DNA is as follows: TGTGCCAGCAGTGAGACAGGGGAACGCTACAATGAGCAGTTCTTC. This chain is built from TRBV2 and TRBJ2-1, with 8 middle bases fitting TRBD1. The germline V gene encodes CDR1 SNHLY and CDR2 FYNNEI. Trimming takes 3 bases off V and 3 bases off J; junction bases not matched to a gene: 4. The CDR3, from cysteine to phenylalanine, totals 15 residues. Just the 45-base CDR3 DNA is kept, in frame starting at base 1.